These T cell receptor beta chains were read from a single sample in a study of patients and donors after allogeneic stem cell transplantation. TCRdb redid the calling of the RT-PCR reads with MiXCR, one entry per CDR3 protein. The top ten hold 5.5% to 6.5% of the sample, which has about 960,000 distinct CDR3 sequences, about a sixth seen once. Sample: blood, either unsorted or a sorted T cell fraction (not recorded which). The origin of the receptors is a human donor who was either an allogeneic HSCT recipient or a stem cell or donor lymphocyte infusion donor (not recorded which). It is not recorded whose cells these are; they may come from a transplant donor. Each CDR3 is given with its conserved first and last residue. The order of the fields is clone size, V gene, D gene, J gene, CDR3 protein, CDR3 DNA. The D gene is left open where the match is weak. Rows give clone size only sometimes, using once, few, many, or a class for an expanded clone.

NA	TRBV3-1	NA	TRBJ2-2	CASSQGDITGELFF	TGTGCCAGCAGCCAAGGCGATATCACCGGGGAGCTGTTTTTT
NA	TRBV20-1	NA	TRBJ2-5	CSAEDNANPQETQYF	TGCAGTGCCGAGGACAACGCTAACCCCCAAGAGACCCAGTACTTC
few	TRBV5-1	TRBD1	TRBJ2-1	CASSKGQLSYNEQFF	TGCGCCAGCAGCAAGGGACAGCTCTCCTACAATGAGCAGTTCTTC
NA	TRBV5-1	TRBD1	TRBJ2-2	CASSLDRGRGGELFF	TGCGCCAGCAGCTTGGACAGGGGGCGAGGCGGGGAGCTGTTTTTT
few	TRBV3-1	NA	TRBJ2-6	CASSPPGQSGANVLTF	TGTGCCAGCAGCCCGCCGGGACAAAGTGGGGCCAACGTCCTGACTTTC
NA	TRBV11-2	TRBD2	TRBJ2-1	CASSQPLAGLNEQFF	TGTGCCAGCAGCCAGCCACTAGCGGGATTGAATGAGCAGTTCTTC
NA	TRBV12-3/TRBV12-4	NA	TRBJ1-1	CASTLRTYTEAFF	TGTGCCAGCACCCTTCGGACATACACTGAAGCTTTCTTT
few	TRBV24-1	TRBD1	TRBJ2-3	CATSDRTGVTDTQYF	TGTGCCACCAGTGACAGGACAGGGGTCACAGATACGCAGTATTTT
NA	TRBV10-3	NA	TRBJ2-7	CAISEPGVSEQYF	TGTGCCATCAGTGAGCCCGGGGTTAGCGAGCAGTACTTC
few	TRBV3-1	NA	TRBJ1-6	CASSQKQIQNSPLHF	TGTGCCAGCAGCCAAAAACAGATTCAAAATTCACCCCTCCACTTT
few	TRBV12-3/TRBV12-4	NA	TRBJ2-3	CASSPTSLTGRF	TGTGCCAGCAGCCCCACATCCTTGACAGGGAGGTTT
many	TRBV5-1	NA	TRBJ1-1	CASSLVSMNTEAFF	TGCGCCAGCAGCTTGGTCAGCATGAACACTGAAGCTTTCTTT
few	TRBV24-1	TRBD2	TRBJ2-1	CATSDPLGASGINEQFF	TGTGCCACCAGTGATCCTCTCGGGGCTAGCGGGATCAATGAGCAGTTCTTC